The entry that follows covers one T cell receptor beta chain sequence. Its antigen is as yet unknown. A junction end diverges from the germline sequence, so it may reflect a read error. The data are from a study of tumor and adjacent non-tumor tissue in lung cancer. Study outcomes and limitations: Top 100 clones took a larger repertoire share in normal lung.

TCRbeta libraries were built with three rounds of nested PCR, modified from ARM-PCR. TCRdb redid the calling of the multiplex PCR reads with MiXCR, one entry per CDR3 protein. There are approximately 110,000 distinct CDR3 sequences in the sample; 60% to 70% occur only once, and 15% to 20% lies in the top ten. This sample's RNA came from whole unsorted tissue. More than 3 cm separated this lung sample from the edge of the tumor. This TCR was sampled from a man aged 55 to 70 with non-small cell lung cancer. Sequencing used distant non-tumor lung tissue.

The CDR3 coding sequence is TGTGGCAGCAGCCCCTCGGGGAGCTCCTACAATGTGCAGTTCTTC. Amino acid sequence: CGSSPSGSSYNVQFF. The genes are TRBV11-3 and TRBJ2-1; the D gene is possibly TRBD2 (5 bases). Germline CDR1 SGHNT, CDR2 YENEEA. There are 15 residues in the CDR3.